The T cell receptor (beta chain) under discussion was sequenced for a study of blood T cell repertoires in COVID-19. Study context: T cells, B-cell-depleted T cells, or PBMCs supplied cDNA or gDNA.

V gave up 6 bases and J gave up 8 bases; unmatched junction bases: 6. CDR1 SGHTA and CDR2 FQGTGA come from the germline V gene. CDR3 length: 14 residues. Living in about two dozen US areas, the participants were between roughly 18 and 90 years of age. Categorization into cohorts depended on clinical history that participants reported. How the authors handled the data: Estimates of nucleated cell counts were drawn from the amplification of reference gene primers. Generated by immunoSEQ multiplex PCR, the TCRdb table keeps only in-frame clones and is missing some. Clone size and the V and J calls come from that table; the DNA yielded D and trimming. The table lists fewer than 200,000 clones, about 86% of them singletons.

The source is a woman aged 45-59 years in a cohort exposed to, infected with or recovered from COVID-19 (not recorded which). The sequencing sample was made of PBMCs or T cells enriched from blood (not recorded which). J is TRBJ2-2 and V is TRBV7-3; TRBD2 matches 10 bases. CDR3 bases: TGTGCCAGCAGTACCGGGACTAGCGAAGGGGAGCTGTTTTTT. Its protein is CASSTGTSEGELFF.